Sequencing of this T cell receptor (beta chain) was carried out in a study of beta chain features in type 1 diabetes. This clone was counted at least ten times. Every bit of the isolated RNA underwent reverse transcription, so sequencing read expressed TCRB transcripts. Only in-frame clones appear in the TCRdb table, and some are missing; sequencing was by immunoSEQ multiplex PCR. The data hold a few hundred thousand clones, with about 11% observed a single time. This CDR3 is built from 12 residues. Germline assignment: CDR1 GTSNPN and CDR2 SVGIG (reference sequence). Unmatched junction bases numbered 9, after V lost 4 bases and J lost 9 bases.

The genes are TRBV30 and TRBJ2-7; 7 bases map to TRBD1. The TCR comes from a man younger than 35 in good health. Input material: central memory CD4+ T cells from blood. CDR3 nucleotides: TGTGCCTGGAACAGGGGAGCGACGGGGCAGTACTTC. As protein: CAWNRGATGQYF.